One and the same sample provided the 14 T cell receptor beta chains below, sequenced in a study of tumor-infiltrating lymphocytes in primary liver carcinoma. The source of the blood RNA was unsorted whole blood, and germline DNA was extracted as well. From 500 ng of total RNA, TCR beta-specific cDNA was reverse-transcribed using a constant-region primer. Library construction for TCR beta comprised three nested multiplex PCR rounds performed with slightly modified ARM-PCR. Running 10 cycles apiece, the first two PCR rounds relied on TRBV1-TRBV30 forward primers together with a C-beta reverse primer. MiXCR, run by TCRdb on the multiplex PCR reads, gives a single entry per CDR3 protein. The repertoire holds approximately 210,000 distinct CDR3 sequences, with 65% as singletons. The sequencing input was peripheral blood. These receptor sequences come from an older woman with primary liver carcinoma and hepatitis B virus infection.

A remark on this clonotype: Germline and junction disagree at one end, which may indicate a read error. The genes are TRBV6-2 or TRBV6-3 and TRBJ2-1; 12 bases line up with TRBD2. This CDR3 contains 15 residues. From germline, CDR1 is MNHEY and CDR2 SVGEGT. The CDR3 sequence is CASSNRLAGGRTHFF. The CDR3 DNA is TGTGCCAGCAGTAACCGGCTAGCGGGAGGGCGTACGCACTTTTTC.

Details on this clonotype: Relative to the germline gene, one junction end is altered; a read error may explain this. The chain employs TRBV11-2 and TRBJ2-2, with D perhaps being TRBD1 or TRBD2 (6 bases each). CDR1 is SGHAT and CDR2 is FQNNGV in the germline V gene. This CDR3 spans 17 amino acids. This CDR3 is CASSPVGRGLVTGEPSF. For the CDR3, the DNA is TGTGCCAGCAGCCCAGTAGGCAGGGGACTTGTCACCGGGGAGCCGTCTTTT.

Note on this clonotype: The junction departs from germline at one end; a sequencing error may be responsible. V usage is TRBV11-2 and J usage is TRBJ2-2, with TRBD1 matching 10 bases. Germline V gene sequence: CDR1 SGHAT, CDR2 FQNNGV. This CDR3 has 17 residues. CDR3 loop: CASSFSRDRGGTRELFF. The CDR3 DNA reads as TGTGCCAGCAGCTTTAGCCGGGACAGGGGAGGCACCCGGGAGCTGTTTTTT.

In its sample, this clonotype was seen once. A much more abundant neighbour one base away suggests this may be a read error. Because the CDR3 is missing its conserved closing phenylalanine or tryptophan, this is likely a read error. The J gene is TRBJ2-7, the V gene TRBV6-5, with 11 bases fitting TRBD2. Germline V gives CDR1 MNHEY, CDR2 SVGAGI. This CDR3 has 15 amino acids. The V and J ends lost 8 bases and 0 bases, in that order; junction bases with no gene match: 6. CDR3 sequence (DNA): TGTGCCAGCTCCGTACTAGCGGGAGTCTCCTACGAGCAGTACTTA. Translation gives CASSVLAGVSYEQYL.

In nucleotides, the CDR3 is TGTGCCAGCAGCTTATTTTCGGGCACCGGGGAGCTGTTTTTT. Residues: CASSLFSGTGELFF. V and J are TRBV7-9 and TRBJ2-2; no clear D gene. V dropped 2 bases and J dropped 4 bases, with 8 bases sitting between them. The germline V gene has CDR1 SEHNR and CDR2 FQNEAQ (reference sequence). The CDR3 is 14 amino acids.

The CDR3: CASSSGGALRDTQYF. As DNA, the CDR3 is TGTGCCAGCAGCTCAGGAGGGGCCCTCAGGGATACGCAGTATTTT. V is TRBV14 and J is TRBJ2-3; tentative D call: TRBD2 (6 bases). Germline CDR1 reads SGHDN; CDR2 reads FVKESK. This CDR3 spans 15 amino acids. V was trimmed by 5 bases and J by 6 bases, leaving 18 bases between them.

About this clonotype itself: The junction differs from germline at one of its ends, possibly a read error. CDR3 sequence reads: CASRTVLIGGYIF. The CDR3 coding sequence is TGTGCCAGCCGGACAGTTCTCATAGGTGGCTACATCTTC. V usage is TRBV6-1 and J usage is TRBJ1-2; a weak D match, TRBD1 (6 bases). Germline V gene lookup returns CDR1 MNHNS and CDR2 SASEGT. The CDR3 totals 13 residues.

Regarding this clonotype: One end of the junction varies from germline; a read error may be responsible. This rearrangement joins TRBV29-1 to TRBJ2-1; D might be TRBD1 or TRBD2, each matching 5 bases. The CDR3 covers 12 residues. CDR1 is SQVTM, CDR2 ANQGSEA, per germline. CDR3 sequence (DNA): TGCAGCGTTGGGGGACGGGGAAATGAGCAGTTCTTT. Amino acids: CSVGGRGNEQFF.

This clonotype was observed a few times. One base away lies a much larger clone, so this may be a sequencing read error. In DNA, the CDR3 is TGTACCATCAGTGAGCGGGGAACTAATGAAAAACTGTTTTTT. This encodes CTISERGTNEKLFF. The genes are TRBV10-3 and TRBJ1-4; no firm D call. Per germline, CDR1 ENHRY and CDR2 SYGVKD. This CDR3 contains 14 residues.

In this sample, this clonotype turned up once. Its ends do not fully match the called genes, so a read error is possible. The V and J genes are TRBV11-3 and TRBJ2-1, with unresolved D. There are 13 residues in the CDR3. CDR1 SGHNT and CDR2 YENEEA come from the germline V gene. The DNA for the CDR3 is TGTGCCTGCAGCTCCGGCGAGTACAATGAGCAGTTCTTC. This translates into CACSSGEYNEQFF.

As concerns this clonotype: Its ends do not fully match the called genes, so a read error is possible. The chain recombines TRBV6-1 with TRBJ1-6; maybe TRBD1 (5 bases). The CDR3 has 15 amino acids. Germline lookup yields CDR1 MNHNS and CDR2 SASEGT. The CDR3 loop reads CASSEAGGHDSPLQF. The CDR3 DNA is TGTGCCAGCAGTGAAGCCGGAGGACATGATTCACCCCTCCAATTT.

V is TRBV11-2 and J is TRBJ2-5, with 9 bases identical to TRBD1. Germline V gene sequence: CDR1 SGHAT, CDR2 FQNNGV. The CDR3 is 14 amino acids. V lost 9 bases and J lost 9; bases outside the gene matches: 14. CDR3 nucleotides: TGTGCCAGTGGCTTCGGCGGGACAGGGACGCCCCAGTACTTC. It is translated as CASGFGGTGTPQYF.

At least ten counts were recorded for this clonotype. CDR3: CASSPAGSNTEAFF. DNA of the CDR3: TGTGCCAGCAGTCCTGCGGGGTCGAACACTGAAGCTTTCTTT. This chain links TRBV12-3 or TRBV12-4 with TRBJ1-1; D is unresolved. The CDR3 is made up of 14 amino acids. V lost 5 bases to trimming and J lost 1 base, with 11 bases between them.

This clonotype was detected ten times or more. The rearrangement joins TRBV29-1 to TRBJ1-2, with D unresolved. V gave up 0 bases and J gave up 4 bases, with 12 bases separating them. The CDR3 spans 14 residues. CDR1 SQVTM and CDR2 ANQGSEA come from the germline V gene. The CDR3, as DNA: TGCAGCGTTGAAGACCCCGGGCACTTCTATGGCTACACCTTC. Translating gives CSVEDPGHFYGYTF.